This T cell receptor (beta chain) emerged from a study of shared clonotypes between healthy human individuals (dated by TCRdb to about 2020). General notes on the study: The cohort included a few men and a couple of women between 18 and 49 years of age. Blood TCR repertoires of roughly 5 healthy adults were deeply sequenced to estimate repertoire size and the extent of clonotype sharing between individuals. Different laboratories and diverse techniques were used to prepare libraries and sequence TCR repertoires, to increase sequencing depth and limit assay-specific biases. Per donor, leukapheresis produced somewhere between about 0.8 and 9 billion PBMCs.

General findings and caveats noted by the study authors: Sampling was restricted to blood, and TCR repertoires in tissue are likely to differ from TCR repertoires in blood. Because the study included a small number of donors, the genetic and exposure-history diversity represented was limited. Pairwise subsampling led to the expectation that sequencing depth would affect the degree of clonotype sharing among donors.

The donors were healthy, HIV-negative adults who had no recently reported acute infections or vaccinations. All donors were Caucasian adults living in Nashville, Tennessee, USA. In the unsorted samples, approximately 82 million PBMCs were counted, and genomic DNA was extracted using the QIAamp DNA Blood Mini kit. Blood was collected by leukapheresis, and PBMCs were isolated by Ficoll-Histopaque density gradient centrifugation and then cryopreserved in liquid nitrogen vapor phase. CDR1 and CDR2 are read off the germline V gene as ENHRY and SYGVKD. From its cysteine to its phenylalanine, the CDR3 spans 16 amino acids. Only the CDR3 region is kept as DNA, spanning 48 bases read in frame from base 1. Trimming leaves V shorter by 0 bases and J shorter by 8 bases, with the junction holding 7 bases beyond the gene matches. Using the deep immunoSEQ assay, multiplex PCR amplified TCR CDR3 regions from genomic DNA. Genomic DNA extracted from each cell subset was distributed evenly over all wells of several immunoSEQ 96-well plates, and each plate served as one replicate. For unsorted PBMC, approximately 0.3 ug of genomic DNA, equivalent to about 30,000 T cell genomes, went into each replicate PCR. Ten immunoSEQ deep assay plates were used to sequence the unsorted PBMC genomic DNA. The purified libraries were quantified using a Qubit 3.0 fluorometer, sized with a Bioanalyzer 2100, and then quantified again using the KAPA Library Quantification kit. Every immunoSEQ 96-well plate was sequenced on a dedicated single-read 150-cycle Illumina NextSeq 550 flow cell. In the original analysis: Because the immunoSEQ output included only junctional sequences and no quality scores, the filtering could not be the same as the filtering used for full-length reads. To assign V/J genes and CDR3, sequences were annotated using PyIR, a Python wrapper for IgBLAST v1.9, with IMGT germline references. Reads were removed for weak V/J assignments (E-value above 1e-6), missing CDR3, stop codons, out-of-frame junctions, or ambiguous translated residues. V3J clonotypes were defined by identical inferred V gene, J gene, and CDR3 amino acid sequence. The percentage overlap between two repertoires was calculated by dividing the number of shared unique clonotypes by the size of the smaller repertoire. Repertoire richness was assessed with RTK rarefaction, the Chao1 estimator, and Recon v2.1 estimates of unobserved clonotypes. TCRdb took over this immuneACCESS table, retaining in-frame rearrangements with V and J assigned. Such tables are incomplete; in checked studies, under half of the missing clones stem from an unresolved V gene, and the remainder is unexplained. The V and J calls and clone size come from that table; D and trimming were worked out from the DNA. The sample yields roughly 450,000 clones; 79% were counted once. The ten largest clones represent 13% of the sample.

Notes on this clone: No antigen is known for it. Within one base of it there is no much larger clone, and no base qualities were kept.

The sample taken for sequencing was PBMCs. The sequence was collected from a woman between 40 and 50 years old in good health. Some clones in this sample may be carry-over from other donors' samples. The chain uses TRBV10-3 and TRBJ2-3; 11 central bases correspond to TRBD2. The CDR3 region: CAISESTSGKEGTQYF. The DNA reads TGTGCCATCAGTGAGTCGACTAGCGGGAAGGAGGGTACGCAGTATTTT.